The present TCR beta chain was sequenced within a study of CD8 T cells in Susac syndrome. The authors sequenced TCR beta from blood CD8+ and CD4+ T cells. The CDR3 loop spans 16 amino acids. Losses at the gene ends were 4 bases for V and 4 bases for J; bases not matched to a gene: 8. Per the germline V gene, CDR1 is SGDLS and CDR2 is YYNGEE. RNA was extracted with the RNeasy kit, and a quantity of 0.5 to 1 ug was reverse transcribed using random hexamers. An immunoSEQ multiplex PCR amplified TCR beta CDR3 over 54 Vbeta and 13 Jbeta. MiXCR was run by TCRdb on the immunoSEQ multiplex PCR reads, yielding one entry per CDR3 protein. The profile shows 200,000 or so distinct CDR3 sequences, about 95% of them singletons.

Sequenced sample: CD4+ T cells from PBMCs. V and J are TRBV9 and TRBJ1-5, with 10 nucleotides matching TRBD1. The receptor's source is a human donor with multiple sclerosis. The chain's CDR3 is CASSPGTGAANQPQHF. The CDR3 DNA sequence: TGTGCCAGCAGCCCCGGGACAGGGGCGGCGAATCAGCCCCAGCATTTT.